A selection of T cell receptor beta chains follows, all from one sample in a study of T cell responses to AZD1222 COVID-19 vaccine. TCRdb's table, derived via immunoSEQ multiplex PCR, lists solely in-frame clones and lacks some. The repertoire includes 70,000 to 95,000 clones, around 80% of them detected once, and approximately 22% sits in the top ten. The starting material was peripheral blood, obtained on day 0 of AZD1222 vaccination. These TCRs come from an adult in good health. CDR3s include the opening cysteine and the closing phenylalanine or tryptophan. A D gene is named only where the DNA matches it firmly.

j_gene: TRBJ1-1; v_gene: TRBV15; d_gene: .; CDR3nt: TGTGCCACCAGGAGGATGGCCTACGGGACTCCTGGGGCTTTCTTT; CDR3aa: CATRRMAYGTPGAFF
j_gene: TRBJ1-6; v_gene: TRBV5-4; d_gene: .; CDR3nt: TGTGCCAGCAGCTTGGAGGACGGCCTCAATTCACCCCTCCACTTT; CDR3aa: CASSLEDGLNSPLHF
j_gene: TRBJ1-1; v_gene: TRBV6-5; d_gene: .; CDR3nt: TGTGCCAGCAGGCCCCACGGGGGCTACACTGAAGCTTTCTTT; CDR3aa: CASRPHGGYTEAFF
j_gene: TRBJ2-5; v_gene: TRBV27; d_gene: .; CDR3nt: TGTGCCAGCAGTTTCACAGGGTCGGCAGAGACCCAGTACTTC; CDR3aa: CASSFTGSAETQYF
j_gene: TRBJ2-7; v_gene: TRBV15; d_gene: .; CDR3nt: TGTGCCACCAGCAGAGATGGGAGGCCCCCCTACGAGCAGTACTTC; CDR3aa: CATSRDGRPPYEQYF
j_gene: TRBJ2-1; v_gene: TRBV11-2; d_gene: TRBD2; CDR3nt: TGTGCCAGCACCTGGGGACTAGCGGGAGGCTCTGGGGGAAATGAGCAGTTCTTC; CDR3aa: CASTWGLAGGSGGNEQFF
j_gene: TRBJ1-6; v_gene: TRBV30; d_gene: TRBD1; CDR3nt: TGTGCCTGGAGGACAGGGGTGGGTTCACCCCTCCACTTT; CDR3aa: CAWRTGVGSPLHF
j_gene: TRBJ2-2; v_gene: TRBV5-1; d_gene: TRBD1; CDR3nt: TGCGCCAGCGGGACAGGGAACACCGGGGAGCTGTTTTTT; CDR3aa: CASGTGNTGELFF
j_gene: TRBJ1-3; v_gene: TRBV2; d_gene: TRBD1; CDR3nt: TGTGCCAGCAATGAGGGACAGGTATTCTCTGGAAACACCATATATTTT; CDR3aa: CASNEGQVFSGNTIYF
j_gene: TRBJ1-1; v_gene: TRBV30; d_gene: .; CDR3nt: TGTGCCTGGAGTGTACCTGGAGGCGCTGAAGCTTTCTTT; CDR3aa: CAWSVPGGAEAFF
j_gene: TRBJ2-3; v_gene: TRBV30; d_gene: .; CDR3nt: TGTGCCTGGACTCTAGTGGGACACACAGATACGCAGTATTTT; CDR3aa: CAWTLVGHTDTQYF
j_gene: TRBJ2-2; v_gene: TRBV4-1; d_gene: .; CDR3nt: TGCGCCAGCAGCCAGGGAGGACTCCCGAAAATTCTAAACACCGGGGAGCTGTTTTTT; CDR3aa: CASSQGGLPKILNTGELFF
j_gene: TRBJ1-5; v_gene: TRBV7-6; d_gene: .; CDR3nt: TGTGCCAGCAGCTTAGTTGGGGAGAATCAGCCCCAGCATTTT; CDR3aa: CASSLVGENQPQHF
j_gene: TRBJ1-6; v_gene: TRBV30; d_gene: .; CDR3nt: TGTGCCTGGACCCCTAGGGGGGGGAATTCACCCCTCCACTTT; CDR3aa: CAWTPRGGNSPLHF
j_gene: TRBJ1-5; v_gene: TRBV4-2; d_gene: TRBD1; CDR3nt: TGTGCCAGCAGCCAAGACAACAGGGGTAACTTTCAGCCCCAGCATTTT; CDR3aa: CASSQDNRGNFQPQHF
j_gene: TRBJ2-7; v_gene: TRBV6-5; d_gene: TRBD2; CDR3nt: TGTGCCAGCAGACGGACTAGCGGGAGAGTCAACGAGCAGTACTTC; CDR3aa: CASRRTSGRVNEQYF